This T cell receptor beta chain was identified during a study of blood T cells in healthy people across ages. Whole-study results and caveats: Long-lived and aged donors differed, with more naive CD4+ cells and higher diversity in the long-lived. The study found TCR beta diversity correlated strongly with naive T cell percentage.

The CDR3 runs to 15 residues. The germline CDR1 and CDR2 sequences are SGHRS and YFSETQ. Between the trimmed V and J ends, which lost 5 bases and 1 base, there was a span of 13 bases. This clonotype occurred many times. The antigen remains unidentified. Together with a sample-barcoded 5' primer, a J-beta primer mix was included in a second PCR lasting about 6 to 11 cycles. Unique molecular identifiers of 12 random nucleotides labeled each cDNA. TCRdb itself ran the 5' RACE reads through MiXCR, one entry per CDR3 protein. Seen here are roughly 700,000 distinct CDR3 sequences, about 32% observed once, and the top ten hold about 16%.

The receptor comes from an elderly woman in good health. The rearrangement uses TRBV5-1 and TRBJ2-1; maybe TRBD1 (6 bases). The specimen sequenced was blood. CDR3 residues: CASSRDTRSYNEQFF. The DNA of the CDR3 is TGCGCCAGCAGTCGGGACACCCGGTCCTACAATGAGCAGTTCTTC. Full variable domain (rest looked up from reference TRBV5-1 and TRBJ2-1): KAGVTQTPRYLIKTRGQQVTLSCSPISGHRSVSWYQQTPGQGLQFLFEYFSETQRNKGNFPGRFSGRQFSNSRSEMNVSTLELGDSALYLCASSRDTRSYNEQFFGPGTRLTVL.